This TCR beta chain was retrieved from a study of blood T cell repertoires in COVID-19 (dated by TCRdb to the early 2020s). For context, the study as a whole: Collaborator samples came from the United States, Italy and Spain and covered acute and convalescent phases of COVID-19. The repertoires were made available in a free public database intended to serve as a resource for research on the immune response to SARS-CoV-2. Where available, HLA class I and class II types were taken from metadata supplied by the sample provider and were not determined by assay-based typing. Samples came from the ongoing ImmuneRACE study (first 160 participants) plus 1,254 subjects from 6 global collaborators. Deeply sampled blood TCRbeta repertoires from subjects exposed to, actively infected with, or recovered from COVID-19 were included in the dataset. The material from the prospective study consisted of cDNA or gDNA derived from T cells, B-cell-depleted T cells, or PBMCs. The sample metadata nearly always contained a de-identified subject ID, COVID-19 status, age in years and sex. What the study reported, not specific to this receptor: The quantity of clinical and demographic metadata differed by source and by participant and was supplied without curation.

TCRbeta CDR3 regions were amplified from genomic DNA by means of the immunoSEQ Assay, a bias-controlled multiplex PCR. In the paper's pipeline: The number of nucleated cells in each sample was estimated from the amplification of reference gene primers within the assay. To quantify the absolute abundance of each unique TCRbeta CDR3 rearrangement, sequence reads were collapsed and filtered. For each sample, productive Simpson clonality was calculated by taking the square root of Simpson's diversity index across productive rearrangements. Held by TCRdb, this immuneACCESS table contains in-frame sequences only and omits some clones. Under half of the omission traces to an unresolved V gene where checked; the cause of the rest is unknown. The V and J calls and the clone size are those of that table, but D and trimming were determined from the DNA. The sample table contains under 200,000 clones; only one count was recorded for around nine tenths of them. The ten biggest clones cover around 6% of the sample.

CDR1 and CDR2 are drawn from the germline V gene: KGHDR, SFDVKD. The CDR3 sequence holds 11 residues, the cysteine and phenylalanine included. Just CDR3 DNA is preserved here, 33 bases in frame from base 1. Cut back by 5 bases and 10 bases, the V and J ends lie 10 bases apart. The collaborating institutions used their own protocols to collect whole blood in K2EDTA tubes. Collaborator samples were shipped for TCRbeta analysis as frozen whole blood, isolated PBMCs, or DNA extracted from either sample type. A note on this clone: The target of this receptor is not known. The input lacks base qualities; no much larger clone sits a single base away.

What was sequenced was peripheral blood. This TCR was sampled from a man between 40 and 49 years old with active or convalescent COVID-19. The rearranged chain carries TRBV24-1 and TRBJ1-1, with TRBD1 tentatively as D gene (6 bases match). The CDR3 has the sequence CATSVQGRAFF. In nucleotide form, the sequence is TGTGCCACCAGTGTTCAGGGGCGAGCTTTCTTT.